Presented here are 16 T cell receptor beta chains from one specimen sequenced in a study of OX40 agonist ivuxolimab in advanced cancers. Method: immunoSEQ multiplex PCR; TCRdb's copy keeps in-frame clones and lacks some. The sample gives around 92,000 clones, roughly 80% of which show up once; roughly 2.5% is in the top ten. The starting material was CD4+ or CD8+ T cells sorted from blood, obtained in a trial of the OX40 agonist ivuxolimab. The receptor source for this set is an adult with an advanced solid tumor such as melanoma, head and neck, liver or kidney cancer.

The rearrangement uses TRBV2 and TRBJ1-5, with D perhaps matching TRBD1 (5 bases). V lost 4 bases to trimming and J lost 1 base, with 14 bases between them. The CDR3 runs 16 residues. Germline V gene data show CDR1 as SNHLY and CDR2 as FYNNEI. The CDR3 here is CASSGETVVSNQPQHF. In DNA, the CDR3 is TGTGCCAGCAGTGGAGAGACAGTCGTGAGCAATCAGCCCCAGCATTTT.

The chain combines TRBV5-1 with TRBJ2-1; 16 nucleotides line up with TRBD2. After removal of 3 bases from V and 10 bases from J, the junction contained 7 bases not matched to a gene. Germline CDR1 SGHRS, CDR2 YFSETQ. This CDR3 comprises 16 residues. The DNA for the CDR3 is TGCGCCAGCAGCTCCGGGACTAGCGGGGGGGCATTAGAGCAGTTCTTC. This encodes CASSSGTSGGALEQFF.

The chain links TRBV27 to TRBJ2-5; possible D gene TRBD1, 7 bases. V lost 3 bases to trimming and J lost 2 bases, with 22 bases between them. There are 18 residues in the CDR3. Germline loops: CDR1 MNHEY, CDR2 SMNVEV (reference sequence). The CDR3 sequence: CASSFRRRRDSRQETQYF. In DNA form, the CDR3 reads TGTGCCAGCAGTTTCCGGAGGAGGCGGGACAGCCGTCAAGAGACCCAGTACTTC.

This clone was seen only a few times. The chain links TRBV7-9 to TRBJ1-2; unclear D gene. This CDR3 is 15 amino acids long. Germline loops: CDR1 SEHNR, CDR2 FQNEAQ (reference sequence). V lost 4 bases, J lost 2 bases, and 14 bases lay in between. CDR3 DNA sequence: TGTGCCAGCAGCTGGGGTGGTAGGAGAAACTATGGCTACACCTTC. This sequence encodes CASSWGGRRNYGYTF.

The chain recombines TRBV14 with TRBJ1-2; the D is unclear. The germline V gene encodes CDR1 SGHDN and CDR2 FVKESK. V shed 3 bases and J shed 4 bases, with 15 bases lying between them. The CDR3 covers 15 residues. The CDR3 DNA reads TGTGCCAGCAGCCACCGGAAGTTGGGGTCCTATGGCTACACCTTC. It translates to CASSHRKLGSYGYTF.

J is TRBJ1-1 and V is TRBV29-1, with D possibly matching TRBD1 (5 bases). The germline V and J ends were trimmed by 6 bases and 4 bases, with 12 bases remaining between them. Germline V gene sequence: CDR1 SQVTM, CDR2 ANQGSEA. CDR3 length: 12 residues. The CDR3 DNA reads TGCAGCGTCCGAGCGGGGGGCACTGAAGCTTTCTTT. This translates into CSVRAGGTEAFF.

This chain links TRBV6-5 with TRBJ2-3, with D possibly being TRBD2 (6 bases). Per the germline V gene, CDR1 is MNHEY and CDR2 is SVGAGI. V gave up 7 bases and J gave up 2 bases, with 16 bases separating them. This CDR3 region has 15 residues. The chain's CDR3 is CASTPRGRYTDTQYF. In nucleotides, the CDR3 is TGTGCCAGCACCCCGCGGGGTAGGTACACAGATACGCAGTATTTT.

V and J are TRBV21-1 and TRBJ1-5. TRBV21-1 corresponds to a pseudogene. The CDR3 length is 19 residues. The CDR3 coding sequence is TGTGCCAGCAGCATACTCCCTCCTACACGGATTTATAGCAATCAGCCCCAGCATTTT. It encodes CASSILPPTRIYSNQPQHF.

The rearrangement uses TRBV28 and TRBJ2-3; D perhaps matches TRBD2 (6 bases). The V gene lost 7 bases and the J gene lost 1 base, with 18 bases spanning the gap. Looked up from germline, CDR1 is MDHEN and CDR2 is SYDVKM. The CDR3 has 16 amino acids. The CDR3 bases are TGTGCCAGCACCTTTAGCGGTCTTGAAGGCACAGATACGCAGTATTTT. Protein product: CASTFSGLEGTDTQYF.

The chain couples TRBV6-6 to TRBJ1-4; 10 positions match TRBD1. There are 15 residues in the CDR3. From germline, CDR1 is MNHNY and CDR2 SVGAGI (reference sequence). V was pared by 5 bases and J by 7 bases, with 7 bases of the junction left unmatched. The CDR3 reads CASSGRQGASEKLFF. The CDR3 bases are TGTGCCAGCAGTGGCAGACAGGGGGCATCTGAAAAACTGTTTTTT.

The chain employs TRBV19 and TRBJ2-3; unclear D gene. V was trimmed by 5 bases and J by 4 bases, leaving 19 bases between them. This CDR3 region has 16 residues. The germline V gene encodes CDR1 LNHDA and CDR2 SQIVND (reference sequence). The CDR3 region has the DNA TGTGCCAGTAGTCCACTTAGGGATAGGGATTCAGATACGCAGTATTTT. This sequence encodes CASSPLRDRDSDTQYF.

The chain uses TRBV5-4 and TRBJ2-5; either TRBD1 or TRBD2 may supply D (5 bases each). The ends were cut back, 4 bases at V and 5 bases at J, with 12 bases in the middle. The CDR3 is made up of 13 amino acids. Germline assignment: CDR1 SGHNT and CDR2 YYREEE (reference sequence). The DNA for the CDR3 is TGTGCCAGCAGCCCGGGACCGGGGGAGACCCAGTACTTC. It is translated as CASSPGPGETQYF.

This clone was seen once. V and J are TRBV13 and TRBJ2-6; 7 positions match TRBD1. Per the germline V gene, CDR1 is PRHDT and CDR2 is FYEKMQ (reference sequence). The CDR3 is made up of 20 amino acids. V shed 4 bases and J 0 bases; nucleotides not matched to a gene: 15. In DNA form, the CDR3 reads TGTGCCAGCAGCTACCCGACAGGGCGGCCCCTAAGCTCTGGGGCCAACGTCCTGACTTTC. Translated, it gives CASSYPTGRPLSSGANVLTF.

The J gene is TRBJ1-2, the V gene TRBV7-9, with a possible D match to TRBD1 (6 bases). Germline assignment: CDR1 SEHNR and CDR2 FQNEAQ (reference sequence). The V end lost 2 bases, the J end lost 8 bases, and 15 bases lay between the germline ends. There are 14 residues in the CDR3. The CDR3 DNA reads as TGTGCCAGCAGCTTAAATCAGGGGCCGGGCGGCTACACCTTC. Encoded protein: CASSLNQGPGGYTF.

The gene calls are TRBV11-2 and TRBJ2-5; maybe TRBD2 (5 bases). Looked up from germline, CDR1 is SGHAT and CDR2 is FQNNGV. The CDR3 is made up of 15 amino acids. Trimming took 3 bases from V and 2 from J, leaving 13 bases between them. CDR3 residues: CASSFNLAPQETQYF. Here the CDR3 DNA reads TGTGCCAGCAGCTTTAACCTAGCCCCACAAGAGACCCAGTACTTC. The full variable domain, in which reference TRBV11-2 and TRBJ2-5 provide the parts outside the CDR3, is EAGVAQSPRYKIIEKRQSVAFWCNPISGHATLYWYQQILGQGPKLLIQFQNNGVVDDSQLPKDRFSAERLKGVDSTLKIQPAKLEDSAVYLCASSFNLAPQETQYFGPGTRLLVL.

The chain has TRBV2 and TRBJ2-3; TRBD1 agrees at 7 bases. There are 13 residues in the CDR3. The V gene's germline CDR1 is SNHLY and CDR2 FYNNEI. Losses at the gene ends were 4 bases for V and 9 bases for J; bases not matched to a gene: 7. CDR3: CASSGQGTVTQYF. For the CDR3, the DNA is TGTGCCAGCAGTGGACAGGGAACGGTAACGCAGTATTTT.